This TCR beta chain was observed in a study of preoperative IRX-2 immunotherapy in early breast cancer. The table came from immunoSEQ multiplex PCR; TCRdb's copy has only in-frame clones and leaves some out. This table holds 11,000 or so clones, roughly 80% found once. The V end was cut by 3 bases, the J end by 4 bases, with 12 bases between. CDR3 length: 15 amino acids. In germline, CDR1 is LNHDA, CDR2 SQIVND (reference sequence). Noted treatment: preoperative locoregional IRX-2 cytokine immunotherapy. The chain couples TRBV19 to TRBJ1-4; D is ambiguous. The starting material was lymph node tissue, obtained before IRX-2 immunotherapy. The TCR was taken from a human donor with breast cancer. CDR3 nucleotides: TGTGCCAGTAGTATCGTGGGGAAAATTAATGAAAAACTGTTTTTT. Translation gives CASSIVGKINEKLFF.